This passage covers 30 T cell receptor beta chains from one sample sequenced in a study of beta chain bispecific antibodies for T cell cancers. No antigen has been assigned to these receptors. Findings of the study overall: Anti-TRBV12 exposure, compared with anti-CD19, reduced the TRBV12-3 proportion of TRBV signal by roughly 99%. Normal T cells contributed less of the targeted TRBV signal than the leukemia cells did.

Via MiXCR, TCRdb re-called the 5' RACE reads, giving one row per CDR3 protein. The sample lists 20,000 to 25,000 distinct CDR3 sequences, about 2% occurring once. Expansion lasted approximately 3 days, with either anti-CD3 antibody OKT3 or CD3/CD28 beads. The sequences come from healthy donor T cells cultured with leukemia cells, collected from a culture containing a bispecific antibody targeting TCR Vbeta12. Every receptor here comes from a human donor in good health. Some clones in this sample may be carry-over from other donors' samples.

This clonotype was seen repeatedly, ten times or more. The chain couples TRBV10-3 to TRBJ1-1; no firm D call. Germline CDR1 and CDR2: ENHRY and SYGVKD. Trimming removed 0 bases at V and 4 bases at J, with 3 bases between. The CDR3 has 12 amino acids. In nucleotides, the CDR3 is TGTGCCATCAGTGAGTCGAGCACTGAAGCTTTCTTT. Its protein is CAISESSTEAFF.

In its sample, this clonotype was seen many times. The chain has TRBV27 and TRBJ1-5, with TRBD1 identical over 9 bases. V lost 4 bases, J lost 2 bases, and 9 bases stayed unmatched. CDR3 length: 17 residues. CDR1 and CDR2 (germline): MNHEY, SMNVEV (reference sequence). CDR3 protein: CASSSRTGVSGNQPQHF. The CDR3 DNA follows: TGTGCCAGCAGTTCCCGGACAGGGGTTAGCGGCAATCAGCCCCAGCATTTT.

This clonotype showed up many times. The gene calls are TRBV11-2 and TRBJ2-1; perhaps TRBD2 as D (5 bases). The V gene's germline CDR1 is SGHAT and CDR2 FQNNGV. The germline V and J ends were trimmed by 0 bases and 6 bases, with 12 bases remaining between them. The CDR3 is 15 residues long. Here the CDR3 DNA reads TGTGCCAGCAGCTTAGATATCGCGGGTTTCAATGAGCAGTTCTTC. Protein: CASSLDIAGFNEQFF.

In this sample, this clonotype turned up many times. V gene TRBV20-1 combines with J gene TRBJ2-1; D is perhaps TRBD2 (5 bases). The CDR3 is made up of 14 amino acids. V was cut by 8 bases and J by 0 bases, with 14 bases left in between. CDR1 and CDR2 (germline): DFQATT, SNEGSKA (reference sequence). CDR3 coding DNA: TGCAGTCTTAAGCGGCGGCTCTCCTACAATGAGCAGTTCTTC. Translation: CSLKRRLSYNEQFF.

The table lists this clonotype with many counts. J is TRBJ2-2 and V is TRBV5-1, with D uncertain. The V end lost 6 bases, the J end lost 1 base, and 10 bases lay between the germline ends. The CDR3 has 14 amino acids. Germline-derived CDR1 and CDR2 are SGHRS and YFSETQ. The CDR3 DNA follows: TGCGCCAGCACCAATCGGGTGAACACCGGGGAGCTGTTTTTT. Its translation: CASTNRVNTGELFF.

This clonotype turned up a few times. The V and J genes are TRBV19 and TRBJ2-1, with 7 nucleotides matching TRBD2. This CDR3 spans 12 amino acids. V lost 3 bases, J lost 14 bases, and 7 bases stayed unmatched. CDR1 and CDR2 from the germline V gene are LNHDA and SQIVND (reference sequence). The CDR3 bases are TGTGCCAGTAGTATGGTAGCGGGTGGTGAGTTCTTC. The encoded protein is CASSMVAGGEFF.

This clonotype has ten or more counts. The chain couples TRBV11-2 to TRBJ2-3; 9 nucleotides match TRBD2. J was trimmed by 2 bases and V by 4 bases; bases with no gene match: 4. Germline V lookup: CDR1 SGHAT, CDR2 FQNNGV. CDR3 length: 15 amino acids. CDR3 nucleotides: TGTGCCAGCAGCTCTGAGCGGGGGGTCACAGATACGCAGTATTTT. Translating gives CASSSERGVTDTQYF. Together with reference TRBV11-2 and TRBJ2-3, the CDR3 gives the full variable domain: EAGVAQSPRYKIIEKRQSVAFWCNPISGHATLYWYQQILGQGPKLLIQFQNNGVVDDSQLPKDRFSAERLKGVDSTLKIQPAKLEDSAVYLCASSSERGVTDTQYFGPGTRLTVL.

This clonotype was seen many times. V is TRBV7-6 and J is TRBJ2-3; 10 positions match TRBD2. Germline CDR1 and CDR2: SGHVS and FNYEAQ. The V segment lost 4 bases and the J segment 5 bases; nucleotides outside the gene matches: 18. The CDR3 is made up of 19 amino acids. CDR3 nucleotides: TGTGCCAGCAGCTCCGACGTGGTGAGCGGGGGGGGCCTCGAAGATACGCAGTATTTT. It specifies CASSSDVVSGGGLEDTQYF.

This clonotype is medium-sized. This sequence joins TRBV7-2 and TRBJ1-3; D uncertain. Trimming removed 5 bases from V and 3 bases from J, with 5 bases in between. CDR1 is SGHTA, CDR2 FQGNSA, per germline. The CDR3 length is 12 residues. The CDR3 spells CASSAYGNTIYF. DNA for the CDR3: TGTGCCAGCAGCGCATATGGAAACACCATATATTTT. The full variable domain, in which reference TRBV7-2 and TRBJ1-3 provide the parts outside the CDR3, is GAGVSQSPSNKVTEKGKDVELRCDPISGHTALYWYRQSLGQGLEFLIYFQGNSAPDKSGLPSDRFSAERTGGSVSTLTIQRTQQEDSAVYLCASSAYGNTIYFGEGSWLTVV.

This clonotype is medium-sized. This chain links TRBV7-2 with TRBJ2-7; tentatively, D is TRBD1 (6 bases). The CDR3 totals 12 residues. Trimming shortened V by 5 bases and J by 6 bases, and 11 bases separated the two germline ends. Germline-derived CDR1 and CDR2 are SGHTA and FQGNSA. CDR3 in amino acids: CASSLTGIEQYF. The CDR3 DNA is TGTGCCAGCAGCCTCACAGGGATCGAGCAGTACTTC.

The sample holds many counts of this clonotype. The rearrangement uses TRBV30 and TRBJ2-1, with 8 bases aligning to TRBD1. CDR3 length equals 12 residues. Germline loops: CDR1 GTSNPN, CDR2 SVGIG (reference sequence). V lost 5 bases and J lost 7; bases outside the gene matches: 4. The CDR3 region is CAWGQGWNEQFF. The DNA of the CDR3 is TGTGCCTGGGGACAGGGATGGAATGAGCAGTTCTTC. The whole variable domain, remainder taken from reference TRBV30 and TRBJ2-1, is SQTIHQWPATLVQPVGSPLSLECTVEGTSNPNLYWYRQAAGRGLQLLFYSVGIGQISSEVPQNLSASRPQDRQFILSSKKLLLSDSGFYLCAWGQGWNEQFFGPGTRLTVL.

At least ten counts were recorded for this clonotype. V gene TRBV6-1 combines with J gene TRBJ2-1, with D perhaps TRBD1 or TRBD2 (5 bases each). The CDR3 extends over 14 amino acids. The germline V gene has CDR1 MNHNS and CDR2 SASEGT. Trimming left V 3 bases short and J 7 bases short, with 13 bases between. CDR3 sequence: CASSDGASGNEQFF. DNA for the CDR3: TGTGCCAGCAGTGATGGGGCCTCGGGGAATGAGCAGTTCTTC.

Many counts were recorded for this clonotype. The chain uses TRBV4-1 and TRBJ2-7; tentatively, D is TRBD1 (6 bases). The CDR3 length is 16 residues. V was shortened by 1 base and J by 0 bases, with 13 bases between the two germline ends. Germline V gives CDR1 MGHRA, CDR2 YSYEKL. CDR3 region: CASSQGEGDRSYEQYF. The CDR3 DNA follows: TGCGCCAGCAGCCAAGGTGAGGGGGACCGCTCCTACGAGCAGTACTTC.

There are many counts of this clonotype. V is TRBV19 and J is TRBJ1-5, with D hard to call. The CDR3 contains 13 residues. Germline V lookup: CDR1 LNHDA, CDR2 SQIVND (reference sequence). The V end was cut by 5 bases, the J end by 4 bases, with 9 bases between. DNA for the CDR3: TGTGCCAGTAGTGAAAGGAATAATCAGCCCCAGCATTTT. Translating gives CASSERNNQPQHF.

This clonotype has at least ten counts. The chain uses TRBV27 and TRBJ2-7; tentatively, D is TRBD1 (6 bases). Trimming cost V 8 bases and J 3 bases, with 14 bases left between them. CDR3 length: 13 amino acids. Germline V lookup: CDR1 MNHEY, CDR2 SMNVEV (reference sequence). The CDR3 DNA reads TGTGCCAGCGCCTACGGACAGAACTACGAGCAGTACTTC. Its translation is CASAYGQNYEQYF.

At least ten counts were recorded for this clonotype. This chain connects TRBV6-5 to TRBJ2-5; D ambiguous. Germline V gene sequence: CDR1 MNHEY, CDR2 SVGAGI. This CDR3 has 10 amino acids. The V gene lost 2 bases and the J gene lost 7 bases, with 2 bases spanning the gap. The CDR3, as DNA: TGTGCCAGCAGTTACGGGACCCAGTACTTC. Its protein product is CASSYGTQYF.

This clonotype ranks as medium-sized. The chain has TRBV7-9 and TRBJ2-7, with D perhaps assigned TRBD1 or TRBD2 (5 bases each). Germline V lookup: CDR1 SEHNR, CDR2 FQNEAQ (reference sequence). Trimming removed 7 bases from V and 6 bases from J, with 19 bases in between. The CDR3 sequence is 14 residues long. The CDR3 here is CASTPTGTPSEQYF. The CDR3 DNA reads TGTGCCAGCACCCCCACCGGGACCCCCTCCGAGCAGTACTTC.

This clonotype was counted many times. The chain employs TRBV5-6 and TRBJ2-3; D unclear. The CDR3 length is 17 residues. V was pared by 3 bases and J by 0 bases, with 17 bases between. Germline V gene sequence: CDR1 SGHDT, CDR2 YYEEEE. This chain's CDR3 is CASSSRSDAFSTDTQYF. The DNA for the CDR3 is TGTGCCAGCAGCTCCCGTTCGGATGCTTTTAGCACAGATACGCAGTATTTT.

This clonotype was seen many times. The rearrangement links TRBV10-3 to TRBJ1-1, with 8 bases matching TRBD1. V shed 10 bases and J 3 bases; nucleotides not matched to a gene: 13. Germline CDR1 is ENHRY and CDR2 is SYGVKD. This CDR3 region has 15 residues. CDR3 nucleotides: TGTGCCACCTTGACAGGGGAGTGGGAGGACACTGAAGCTTTCTTT. It yields the protein CATLTGEWEDTEAFF.

This clonotype appeared many times. This chain joins TRBV3-1 and TRBJ1-1; no clear D gene. The CDR3 runs 13 residues. Germline CDR1 reads LGHDT; CDR2 reads YNNKEL (reference sequence). Trimming removed 8 bases at V and 4 bases at J, with 14 bases between. CDR3 coding DNA: TGTGCCAGCGGTTCCAATTGGGGCACTGAAGCTTTCTTT. Translating it yields CASGSNWGTEAFF.

This clonotype was detected ten times or more. V and J are TRBV28 and TRBJ1-5; tentative D call: TRBD1 (6 bases). Germline CDR1 reads MDHEN; CDR2 reads SYDVKM. Trimming pared 3 bases from V and 8 bases from J, leaving 17 bases between. The CDR3 has 15 amino acids. CDR3 sequence reads: CASSFGQSLAEPQHF. The CDR3 DNA follows: TGTGCCAGCAGTTTTGGACAGAGCCTAGCGGAGCCCCAGCATTTT. Full variable domain (outside the CDR3, taken from reference TRBV28 and TRBJ1-5): DVKVTQSSRYLVKRTGEKVFLECVQDMDHENMFWYRQDPGLGLRLIYFSYDVKMKEKGDIPEGYSVSREKKERFSLILESASTNQTSMYLCASSFGQSLAEPQHFGDGTRLSIL.

This clonotype was seen many times. The rearrangement uses TRBV20-1 and TRBJ1-1; D is possibly TRBD1 (5 bases). The CDR3 consists of 12 residues. The germline CDR1 and CDR2 sequences are DFQATT and SNEGSKA (reference sequence). The V end was cut by 6 bases, the J end by 1 base, with 9 bases between. The CDR3 sequence: CSAEGPNTEAFF. The DNA for the CDR3 is TGCAGTGCCGAGGGACCGAACACTGAAGCTTTCTTT.

This clonotype was counted many times. A junction boundary mismatches the germline segment, possibly from a read error. This rearrangement joins TRBV7-9 to TRBJ2-1, with D possibly matching TRBD2 (5 bases). The germline V gene encodes CDR1 SEHNR and CDR2 FQNEAQ (reference sequence). The CDR3 contains 12 residues. The CDR3 sequence: CASSTAGYRVIF. The CDR3 DNA follows: TGTGCCAGCAGCACCGCGGGTTACCGGGTCATCTTC.

This clonotype was counted at least ten times. V is TRBV20-1 and J is TRBJ2-3; perhaps TRBD2 as D (7 bases). The CDR3 is made up of 16 amino acids. V shed 4 bases and J shed 2 bases, with 19 bases lying between them. Per germline, CDR1 DFQATT and CDR2 SNEGSKA (reference sequence). The CDR3 sequence: CSATPGRGAYTDTQYF. The CDR3 region has the DNA TGCAGTGCTACCCCAGGGAGGGGGGCGTACACAGATACGCAGTATTTT.

This clonotype has at least ten counts. The J gene is TRBJ1-1, the V gene TRBV11-2; D ambiguous. V lost 3 bases and J 0 bases, leaving 8 bases between the germline ends. Germline V gene lookup returns CDR1 SGHAT and CDR2 FQNNGV. The CDR3 is 14 amino acids. CDR3 amino acids: CASSFLGLNTEAFF. CDR3 in DNA: TGTGCCAGCAGCTTTTTAGGTTTGAACACTGAAGCTTTCTTT.

V usage is TRBV7-9 and J usage is TRBJ1-2; D gene unclear. The CDR3 sequence is 11 residues long. Germline V gene data show CDR1 as SEHNR and CDR2 as FQNEAQ (reference sequence). The ends were cut back, 2 bases at V and 6 bases at J, with 4 bases in the middle. The CDR3, as DNA: TGTGCCAGCAGCTTAAGGGATGGCTACACCTTC. Translated: CASSLRDGYTF.

This clonotype was observed at least ten times. The gene calls are TRBV19 and TRBJ2-3; TRBD2 is a possible D gene (6 bases). Looked up from germline, CDR1 is LNHDA and CDR2 is SQIVND (reference sequence). The CDR3 length is 13 residues. V gave up 5 bases and J gave up 4 bases, with 10 bases separating them. The CDR3 loop reads CASSSSVSDTQYF. CDR3 DNA: TGTGCCAGTAGTTCTAGCGTGTCAGATACGCAGTATTTT.

This clonotype occurred many times. This sequence joins TRBV11-2 and TRBJ1-1; the D gene is possibly TRBD1 (5 bases). Germline CDR1 and CDR2: SGHAT and FQNNGV. CDR3 length: 14 amino acids. V was cut by 5 bases and J by 5 bases, with 15 bases left in between. Here the CDR3 reads CASSPRVGGTEAFF. CDR3 in DNA: TGTGCCAGCAGCCCAAGGGTCGGGGGGACTGAAGCTTTCTTT.

This clonotype has ten or more counts. V is TRBV5-4 and J is TRBJ2-7; perhaps TRBD2 as D (6 bases). The CDR3 is 13 amino acids. Trimming left V 4 bases short and J 0 bases short, with 8 bases between. The germline V gene has CDR1 SGHNT and CDR2 YYREEE (reference sequence). The CDR3 is CASSPGLSYEQYF. CDR3 bases: TGTGCCAGCAGCCCGGGACTCTCCTACGAGCAGTACTTC.

This clonotype was found many times. The V and J genes are TRBV5-1 and TRBJ2-1; 7 nucleotides agree with TRBD1. The J segment lost 8 bases and the V segment lost 0 bases, leaving 2 bases of the junction unmatched. Per germline, CDR1 SGHRS and CDR2 YFSETQ. CDR3 length: 13 residues. In DNA, the CDR3 is TGCGCCAGCAGCTTGGAGGGGGCAGATGAGCAGTTCTTC. Encoded protein: CASSLEGADEQFF.